Presented here are 13 T cell receptor beta chains from one specimen sequenced in a study of radiation and T cells in renal cell carcinoma. Clones were sequenced by immunoSEQ multiplex PCR, and TCRdb holds only the in-frame ones, with some missing. The sample carries some 150,000 clones, about 87% recorded once. The time point denotes: blood 2 weeks post-SBRT. Treatment: 15 Gy SBRT to primary tumor, nephrectomy 4 weeks later. This specimen consisted of blood, obtained from a patient whose treatment included radiotherapy and nephrectomy. The receptors shown here come from a woman aged 45-59 years with renal cell carcinoma.

This clone has a single count. This chain joins TRBV5-1 and TRBJ2-5, with D tentatively TRBD2 (6 bases). There are 15 residues in the CDR3. V was trimmed by 0 bases and J by 5 bases, leaving 14 bases between them. CDR1 and CDR2 from the germline V gene are SGHRS and YFSETQ. CDR3: CASSLEAGLRETQYF. For the CDR3, the DNA is TGCGCCAGCAGCTTGGAGGCGGGGTTACGGGAGACCCAGTACTTC.

This clone came up a few times. The chain joins TRBV5-1 to TRBJ1-5, with D unclear. CDR1 and CDR2 (germline): SGHRS, YFSETQ. The V gene lost 0 bases and the J gene lost 5 bases, with 6 bases spanning the gap. The CDR3 is 13 residues long. The CDR3 region has the DNA TGCGCCAGCAGCTTGGACTCTGATCAGCCCCAGCATTTT. Translating it yields CASSLDSDQPQHF.

This clone has only one observation. The genes are TRBV5-1 and TRBJ2-3, with TRBD2 identical over 12 bases. The CDR3 sequence is 17 residues long. V lost 1 base and J lost 2; bases outside the gene matches: 5. Germline lookup yields CDR1 SGHRS and CDR2 YFSETQ. CDR3 loop: CASSLLLAGGNTDTQYF. CDR3 nucleotides: TGCGCCAGCAGCTTGCTACTAGCGGGGGGCAACACAGATACGCAGTATTTT.

The CDR3 DNA sequence: TGTGCCAGCAGCCAAGTTACCGGGACAGGGATTTATGGCTACACCTTC. Translation: CASSQVTGTGIYGYTF. The rearrangement links TRBV4-2 to TRBJ1-2; TRBD1 matches at 9 bases. The germline CDR1 and CDR2 sequences are LGHNA and YNFKEQ. V was clipped by 1 base and J by 5 bases; unmatched bases: 8. This CDR3 comprises 16 residues.

This sequence joins TRBV6-1 and TRBJ2-7, with D perhaps TRBD2 (6 bases). The V gene's germline CDR1 is MNHNS and CDR2 SASEGT. Trimming left V 6 bases short and J 0 bases short, with 15 bases between. The CDR3 is 15 residues long. The CDR3 nucleotides are TGTGCCAGCAGACAGGCCGCGGGGAGCTCCTACGAGCAGTACTTC. It codes for CASRQAAGSSYEQYF.

The rearrangement joins TRBV28 to TRBJ2-1; D gene unclear. The CDR3 is 11 amino acids. Trimming removed 7 bases at V and 6 bases at J, with 7 bases between. CDR1 and CDR2 from the germline V gene are MDHEN and SYDVKM. The CDR3 nucleotides are TGTGCCAGCACCGGGTTCAATGAGCAGTTCTTC. Protein product: CASTGFNEQFF.

The V call is TRBV5-1, the J call TRBJ1-4, with no clear D. Per the germline V gene, CDR1 is SGHRS and CDR2 is YFSETQ. The V end was cut by 0 bases, the J end by 8 bases, with 11 bases between. The CDR3 covers 14 residues. DNA for the CDR3: TGCGCCAGCAGCTTGGACCGGGTTGGAGAAAAACTGTTTTTT. Translated: CASSLDRVGEKLFF.

The gene calls are TRBV30 and TRBJ1-5; possibly TRBD1 for D (5 bases). CDR1 is GTSNPN and CDR2 is SVGIG in the germline V gene (reference sequence). This CDR3 has 15 amino acids. The germline V and J ends were trimmed by 0 bases and 1 base, with 10 bases remaining between them. This CDR3 reads CAWSVRGTSNQPQHF. The DNA for the CDR3 is TGTGCCTGGAGTGTACGGGGCACCAGCAATCAGCCCCAGCATTTT.

This chain joins TRBV5-4 and TRBJ2-7; 9 bases agree with TRBD1. The CDR3 consists of 16 residues. With 4 bases clipped from V and 3 bases from J, the junction kept 11 bases outside the gene matches. CDR1 and CDR2 from the germline V gene are SGHNT and YYREEE (reference sequence). DNA of the CDR3: TGTGCCAGCAGCGCCGACCTGGGACAGGGCAGCTACGAGCAGTACTTC. It is translated as CASSADLGQGSYEQYF.

The chain couples TRBV5-4 to TRBJ1-3, with unresolved D. Trimming pared 3 bases from V and 1 base from J, leaving 14 bases between. CDR1 SGHNT and CDR2 YYREEE come from the germline V gene (reference sequence). The CDR3 extends over 16 amino acids. For the CDR3, the DNA is TGTGCCAGCAGCTCAGCCCCAATGGGATCTGGAAACACCATATATTTT. This gives the protein CASSSAPMGSGNTIYF. Filled out from reference TRBV5-4 and TRBJ1-3, the complete variable domain reads ETGVTQSPTHLIKTRGQQVTLRCSSQSGHNTVSWYQQALGQGPQFIFQYYREEENGRGNFPPRFSGLQFPNYSSELNVNALELDDSALYLCASSSAPMGSGNTIYFGEGSWLTVV.

The chain combines TRBV19 with TRBJ1-2; 8 bases align to TRBD1. CDR1 and CDR2 (germline): LNHDA, SQIVND (reference sequence). This CDR3 has 13 residues. Trimming took 6 bases from V and 4 from J; bases not matched to a gene: 4. For the CDR3, the DNA is TGTGCCAGTAGCAACAGGGGGGCCTATGGCTACACCTTC. It codes for CASSNRGAYGYTF.

This clone was recorded once. This rearrangement joins TRBV9 to TRBJ2-1; D not certain. The CDR3 is 13 amino acids. CDR1 and CDR2 (germline): SGDLS, YYNGEE. Trimming removed 4 bases from V and 4 bases from J, with 9 bases in between. The CDR3, as DNA: TGTGCCAGCAGCCCCACATTTTACAATGAGCAGTTCTTC. It specifies CASSPTFYNEQFF.

This clone was counted only a few times. The CDR3 region is CASSEDGTGGFSPLHF. The CDR3 coding sequence is TGTGCCAGCAGTGAAGACGGGACAGGGGGCTTTTCACCCCTCCACTTT. This rearrangement joins TRBV6-1 to TRBJ1-6; 12 nucleotides line up with TRBD1. Germline CDR1 is MNHNS and CDR2 is SASEGT. The CDR3 is made up of 16 amino acids. V gave up 1 base and J gave up 9 bases; unmatched junction bases: 4.